This T cell receptor (beta chain) was recorded in a study of blood T cell repertoires in COVID-19. Study-wide context: From T cells, B-cell-depleted T cells, or PBMCs came the material, which was cDNA or gDNA.

Authors' methods: The authors estimated nucleated cell counts from reference gene primer amplification. Repertoires were generated with immunoSEQ multiplex PCR, while TCRdb's copy carries only in-frame clones and drops some. The V and J calls and the clone size are those of that table, but D and trimming were determined from the DNA. This table holds about 130,000 clones, approximately 80% found once. V lost 3 bases and J lost 4, with 6 bases in between. This CDR3 has 12 residues. With regard to this clone: Other DNA sequences in the sample encode the same CDR3.

This clonotype was obtained from a man aged 35-49 years with active or convalescent COVID-19. This rearrangement joins TRBV12-3 or TRBV12-4 to TRBJ1-2; tentative D call: TRBD1 (6 bases). Sequencing was carried out using peripheral blood. The CDR3 region is CASSLDSYGYTF. The CDR3 nucleotides read TGTGCCAGCAGTTTGGACAGCTATGGCTACACCTTC.